Described below is a single TCR beta chain sequence and its context. The data originate from a study of blood T cell repertoires in COVID-19. About the research overall: Samples taken during acute and convalescent COVID-19 were collected in the United States, Italy and Spain. PBMCs, B-cell-depleted T cells, or T cells were the source of the cDNA or gDNA that made up the material.

Per the authors' pipeline: Counts of nucleated cells, estimated from reference gene primer amplification, were obtained. Measured with immunoSEQ multiplex PCR; TCRdb has only the in-frame clones, and not every one. Clone size and the V and J calls come from that table; the DNA yielded D and trimming. This table holds fewer than 150,000 clones, roughly four fifths found once. This clonotype was obtained from a human donor in a cohort sampled during active COVID-19. Input material: peripheral blood.

The CDR3 protein is CASSPSLGGTAFF. As DNA, the CDR3 is TGTGCCAGCAGCCCAAGCCTTGGGGGGACTGCTTTCTTT. The chain has TRBV7-2 and TRBJ1-1, with D possibly TRBD1 on 5 matching bases. Trimming shortened V by 5 bases and J by 11 bases, and 18 bases separated the two germline ends. The CDR3 is 13 amino acids. CDR1 SGHTA and CDR2 FQGNSA come from the germline V gene.